This T cell receptor (beta chain) was captured in a study of naive and memory T cell subsets. Study results and caveats: From naive to CM, EM and EMRA, diversity decreased and Gini increased. A few larger clonotypes appeared in naive repertoires, especially CD8, possibly memory cells re-expressing CD45RA. The power law exponent of TCR abundance differed between naive and memory cells.

V shed 6 bases, J shed 5 bases, and the junction held 7 bases outside the gene matches. The CDR3 is 14 amino acids. CDR1 and CDR2 from the germline V gene are MNHEY and SMNVEV (reference sequence). This clonotype was seen many times. Its matching antigen is unknown. An equimolar mix of two oligonucleotides served as the beta constant-region primer for TRBC1 and TRBC2. Nested alpha and beta constant-region primers with the SP2 primer drove four PCR rounds on ligated cDNA. TCRdb fed the UMI-ligation and nested PCR reads into MiXCR, producing one record per CDR3 protein. The table lists tens of thousands of distinct CDR3 sequences, about 11% of them singletons.

This TCR derives from a human donor in good health. The gene calls are TRBV27 and TRBJ2-1; TRBD2 agrees at 7 bases. Sequenced input: naive CD4+ T cells from blood. CDR3: CASRTAGSHNEQFF. The CDR3 coding sequence is TGTGCCAGCAGGACAGCGGGAAGTCACAATGAGCAGTTCTTC.